The 27 T cell receptor beta chains presented below share a single source sample, sequenced in a study of Graves' ophthalmopathy and Graves' hyperthyroidism. CDR3 regions of TCR beta were amplified from RNA transcripts. RT-PCR with HTBI primers came first, then second-round multiplex PCR. One entry per CDR3 protein, called by TCRdb with MiXCR from the multiplex PCR reads. The sample lists a few hundred thousand distinct CDR3 sequences; 15% were seen once. The sequencing input was peripheral blood. The receptor source for this set is a woman under 30 with stable Graves' hyperthyroidism.

This clonotype was detected many times. The chain joins TRBV15 to TRBJ1-2, with a possible D match to TRBD1 (5 bases). CDR1 and CDR2 (germline): LNHNV, YYDKDF (reference sequence). The CDR3 runs 16 residues. The V end was cut by 0 bases, the J end by 0 bases, with 11 bases between. The CDR3 sequence: CATSRDRRGTNYGYTF. For the CDR3, the DNA is TGTGCCACCAGCAGAGATCGAAGGGGCACTAACTATGGCTACACCTTC.

This clonotype has at least ten counts. The chain joins TRBV25-1 to TRBJ1-1; D is possibly TRBD1 (6 bases). Germline values: CDR1 MGHDK, CDR2 SYGVNS. V was pared by 11 bases and J by 0 bases, with 13 bases between. The CDR3 is made up of 13 amino acids. The CDR3 nucleotides are TGTGCCTCCGGGGGCTTAATGAACACTGAAGCTTTCTTT. This encodes CASGGLMNTEAFF.

This clonotype was counted ten times or more. The V call is TRBV27, the J call TRBJ1-2; D is unresolved. The CDR3 runs to 13 residues. Trimming removed 0 bases from V and 6 bases from J, with 8 bases in between. The V gene's germline CDR1 is MNHEY and CDR2 SMNVEV (reference sequence). The CDR3 coding sequence is TGTGCCAGCAGTTTATCAGGGAGGGATGGCTACACCTTC. Residues: CASSLSGRDGYTF.

V gene TRBV14 combines with J gene TRBJ1-2; 8 bases align to TRBD1. The germline V gene has CDR1 SGHDN and CDR2 FVKESK. V shed 0 bases, J shed 6 bases, and the junction held 6 bases outside the gene matches. The CDR3 loop spans 15 amino acids. As DNA, the CDR3 is TGTGCCAGCAGCCAAGACTGGGGACAGGAACATGGCTACACCTTC. Protein product: CASSQDWGQEHGYTF.

V is TRBV12-3 or TRBV12-4 and J is TRBJ2-6; possible D gene TRBD2, 6 bases. The V and J ends lost 6 bases and 0 bases respectively, with 18 bases between them. The CDR3 extends over 18 amino acids. For the CDR3, the DNA is TGTGCCAGCAGCCCGACTAGTGACGTACCCTCTGGGGCCAACGTCCTGACTTTC. As protein: CASSPTSDVPSGANVLTF.

This clonotype occurred a few times. The chain combines TRBV10-2 with TRBJ2-7; D tentatively reads TRBD1 or TRBD2 (5 bases each). Per germline, CDR1 WSHSY and CDR2 SAAADI. Trimming took 5 bases from V and 3 from J, leaving 17 bases between them. The CDR3 runs to 15 residues. This CDR3 reads CASSSEGNRRYEQYF. The CDR3 DNA reads as TGCGCCAGCAGTTCCGAGGGGAACAGACGCTACGAGCAGTACTTC.

In regard to this clonotype: A junction end diverges from the germline sequence, so it may reflect a read error. V usage is TRBV10-3 and J usage is TRBJ2-5, with D perhaps given as TRBD1 or TRBD2 (5 bases each). Germline V gene lookup returns CDR1 ENHRY and CDR2 SYGVKD. The CDR3 runs to 16 residues. CDR3 DNA sequence: TGTGCCATCAGTGGGGGACCGGGGAGTGGGAAAGAGATCCAGTACTTC. It specifies CAISGGPGSGKEIQYF.

This clonotype occurred a few times. At one end, the junction sequence differs from germline, possibly due to a read error. V and J are TRBV20-1 and TRBJ2-1, with D perhaps matching TRBD2 (7 bases). Germline CDR1 reads DFQATT; CDR2 reads SNEGSKA (reference sequence). The CDR3 is 18 residues long. The CDR3 spells CSARRGSGGALDHNEKFF. The CDR3, as DNA: TGCAGTGCTAGGAGGGGTTCTGGGGGGGCACTAGATCACAATGAGAAGTTCTTC.

The chain uses TRBV12-5 and TRBJ1-2; D remains unclear. V lost 0 bases, J lost 5 bases, and 16 bases lay in between. The CDR3 covers 16 residues. CDR1 is LGHNT, CDR2 FRNRAP, per germline. The DNA of the CDR3 is TGTGCTAGTGGTTTGGTACTGAGTGGTTTAGGGTATGGCTACACCTTC. Its protein is CASGLVLSGLGYGYTF.

This clonotype was observed a handful of times. The chain employs TRBV7-6 and TRBJ2-2, with D possibly called TRBD1 or TRBD2 (5 bases each). Germline assignment: CDR1 SGHVS and CDR2 FNYEAQ. The V and J ends lost 0 bases and 5 bases respectively, with 16 bases between them. CDR3 length: 17 residues. The CDR3 here is CASSLAYRLGETGELFF. The CDR3 DNA sequence: TGTGCCAGCAGCTTAGCCTACCGATTGGGGGAGACCGGGGAGCTGTTTTTT.

This clonotype was recorded many times. The chain couples TRBV20-1 to TRBJ1-6, with 8 bases aligning to TRBD1. Germline-derived CDR1 and CDR2 are DFQATT and SNEGSKA (reference sequence). The CDR3 consists of 14 residues. The trim removed 6 bases at V and 7 bases at J, leaving 8 bases unmatched. DNA of the CDR3: TGCAGTGCGGGCCAGGGGGCGAGCAATTCACCCCTCCACTTT. The encoded protein is CSAGQGASNSPLHF.

This clonotype was counted only a few times. The CDR3 loop reads CASSYRGGNSNQPQHF. Here the CDR3 DNA reads TGTGCCAGCAGTTACCGGGGGGGCAATAGCAATCAGCCCCAGCATTTT. The chain joins TRBV6-2 or TRBV6-3 to TRBJ1-5, with D possibly matching TRBD1 (6 bases). The CDR3 runs to 16 residues. CDR1 is MNHEY and CDR2 is SVGEGT in the germline V gene. V lost 2 bases and J 0 bases, leaving 11 bases between the germline ends.

The V and J genes are TRBV27 and TRBJ1-1; D not resolved. The CDR3 loop spans 14 amino acids. Germline-derived CDR1 and CDR2 are MNHEY and SMNVEV (reference sequence). The germline V and J ends were trimmed by 6 bases and 4 bases, with 15 bases remaining between them. The CDR3 DNA follows: TGTGCCAGCAGGGTGTGGGGAACTGGCACTGAAGCTTTCTTT. Translating gives CASRVWGTGTEAFF.

This clonotype was counted at least ten times. V and J are TRBV24-1 and TRBJ1-1; possibly TRBD1 for D (5 bases). The germline V gene encodes CDR1 KGHDR and CDR2 SFDVKD. This CDR3 is 14 amino acids long. V was clipped by 2 bases and J by 7 bases, with 13 bases between them. CDR3 coding DNA: TGTGCCACCAGTGATTCCTCGGGACCCGATGAAGCTTTCTTT. Translated: CATSDSSGPDEAFF.

The V gene is TRBV19, the J gene TRBJ1-6; D call uncertain. V was cut by 7 bases and J by 3 bases, with 10 bases left in between. The V gene's germline CDR1 is LNHDA and CDR2 SQIVND (reference sequence). The CDR3 consists of 14 residues. The CDR3 is CASNLQLYNSPLHF. DNA for the CDR3: TGTGCCAGTAATTTGCAGCTCTATAATTCACCCCTCCACTTT.

On this clonotype itself: This could be a read error, since a much larger clone is one nucleotide away. The V call is TRBV29-1, the J call TRBJ1-2; 8 bases agree with TRBD1. This CDR3 comprises 13 residues. Germline lookup yields CDR1 SQVTM and CDR2 ANQGSEA. The CDR3 nucleotides are TGCAGCGTTGTATGGACAGGGACCTATGGCCACACCTTC. Translation gives CSVVWTGTYGHTF.

This chain links TRBV4-1 with TRBJ2-7; D call uncertain. Trimming took 0 bases from V and 5 from J, leaving 11 bases between them. Germline CDR1 and CDR2: MGHRA and YSYEKL. The CDR3 is 14 residues long. The CDR3 reads CASSQEVARDEQYF. In DNA form, the CDR3 reads TGCGCCAGCAGCCAAGAAGTTGCTAGGGACGAGCAGTACTTC.

The chain employs TRBV6-2 or TRBV6-3 and TRBJ2-7; D ambiguous. Germline V gene data show CDR1 as MNHEY and CDR2 as SVGEGT. There are 12 residues in the CDR3. Trimming took off 3 bases at V and 11 bases at J, with 14 bases between the two ends. As DNA, the CDR3 is TGTGCCAGCAGTTATAATTGGAACAACGAGTACTTC. Translated, it gives CASSYNWNNEYF.

This clonotype appeared a few times. The rearrangement joins TRBV18 to TRBJ2-7; D is unclear. V shed 0 bases and J shed 2 bases, with 8 bases lying between them. In germline, CDR1 is KGHSH, CDR2 LQKENI. The CDR3 consists of 14 residues. The CDR3 DNA reads TGTGCCAGCTCACCACCGTCTTATACCTACGAGCAGTACTTC. This translates into CASSPPSYTYEQYF.

The genes are TRBV6-5 and TRBJ1-1; TRBD1 is a possible D gene (6 bases). Germline CDR1 is MNHEY and CDR2 is SVGAGI. The CDR3 has 14 amino acids. V lost 2 bases to trimming and J lost 4 bases, with 11 bases between them. The CDR3 loop is CASSYAGEGTEAFF. The CDR3 nucleotides are TGTGCCAGCAGTTACGCAGGGGAAGGCACTGAAGCTTTCTTT.

In this sample, this clonotype turned up many times. The gene calls are TRBV3-1 and TRBJ1-6; 8 bases fit TRBD1. The CDR3 has 15 amino acids. Germline CDR1 reads LGHDT; CDR2 reads YNNKEL (reference sequence). Germline trimming cut 5 bases from V and 7 bases from J; bases unmatched to any gene: 7. CDR3 region: CASSDFGQGNSPLHF. CDR3 bases: TGTGCCAGCAGCGACTTCGGACAGGGAAATTCACCCCTCCACTTT.

This clonotype has a count of ten or more. Sequence at one end of the junction differs from germline and may be a read error. This rearrangement joins TRBV12-3 or TRBV12-4 to TRBJ2-4; possibly TRBD1 for D (5 bases). The CDR3 has 12 amino acids. The CDR3 bases are TGTGCCAGCAGTTTAGAACAGGCCATTAAGTACTTC. Translated: CASSLEQAIKYF.

This chain connects TRBV20-1 to TRBJ1-3; D possibly corresponds to TRBD1 (6 bases). CDR1 is DFQATT, CDR2 SNEGSKA, per germline (reference sequence). The CDR3 totals 16 residues. V shed 0 bases and J shed 0 bases, with 12 bases lying between them. The CDR3: CSARDPGTHSGNTIYF. CDR3 bases: TGCAGTGCTAGAGACCCTGGGACACACTCTGGAAACACCATATATTTT.

This clonotype was found many times. This sequence joins TRBV27 and TRBJ2-7, with 9 bases that match TRBD2. J was trimmed by 2 bases and V by 6 bases; bases with no gene match: 8. Germline CDR1 reads MNHEY; CDR2 reads SMNVEV (reference sequence). The length of the CDR3 is 15 residues. The CDR3 reads CASSHSGGLTYEQYF. In DNA, the CDR3 is TGTGCCAGCAGCCATAGCGGGGGCCTAACCTACGAGCAGTACTTC.

This clonotype was seen ten or more times. The chain joins TRBV24-1 to TRBJ2-1; 7 nucleotides match TRBD1. The CDR3 totals 15 residues. Germline CDR1 reads KGHDR; CDR2 reads SFDVKD. The V gene end was trimmed by 7 bases and the J gene end by 0 bases; junction bases not matched to a gene: 5. CDR3 nucleotides: TGTGCCACCAGCCTACAGGGGAGCTCCTACAATGAGCAGTTCTTC. Translating gives CATSLQGSSYNEQFF.

Details on this clonotype: A single base separates this from a much larger clone, so it may be a read error. The chain combines TRBV6-5 with TRBJ1-1; no definite D call. CDR1 and CDR2 (germline): MNHEY, SVGAGI. The CDR3 runs 15 residues. With 2 bases removed from V and 2 bases from J, the gap between germline ends came to 12 bases. The CDR3 sequence: CASSYVVGINTEAFF. CDR3 DNA sequence: TGTGCCAGCAGTTACGTAGTCGGGATAAACACTGAAGCTTTCTTT.

This clonotype has ten or more counts. The chain joins TRBV29-1 to TRBJ1-1; the match to TRBD1 covers 7 bases. V gave up 4 bases and J gave up 5 bases; unmatched junction bases: 13. The V gene's germline CDR1 is SQVTM and CDR2 ANQGSEA. CDR3 length: 15 residues. CDR3 protein: CSVVGRGRGNTEAFF. In DNA, the CDR3 is TGCAGCGTTGTGGGTAGGGGGCGCGGGAATACTGAAGCTTTCTTT.